These 27 T cell receptor beta chains were sequenced from one sample in a study of radiation and T cells in renal cell carcinoma. The sample's time point: baseline pretreatment blood. The treatment denotes: 15 Gy SBRT to primary tumor, nephrectomy 4 weeks later. Clones were sequenced by immunoSEQ multiplex PCR, and TCRdb holds only the in-frame ones, with some missing. Seen here are about 49,000 clones, 65% to 90% observed once, and the top ten hold around 29%. The sequenced sample was blood, obtained from a patient whose treatment included radiotherapy and nephrectomy. The source is an older woman with renal cell carcinoma.

The chain recombines TRBV6-1 with TRBJ1-1; D is undetermined. This CDR3 is built from 13 residues. CDR1 is MNHNS, CDR2 SASEGT, per germline. V lost 1 base and J lost 5, with 8 bases in between. The CDR3 coding sequence is TGTGCCAGCAGTGAAGAGGGTGTTACTGAAGCTTTCTTT. Translated: CASSEEGVTEAFF.

The chain couples TRBV6-7 to TRBJ2-5; D is unresolved. The J call may be incorrect, as the DNA end agrees better with TRBJ2-7. TRBV6-7 is annotated as an ORF whose role is uncertain. This CDR3 region has 11 residues. DNA for the CDR3: TGTGCCAGCCGTGCTTACTACGAGCAGTACTTC. It yields the protein CASRAYYEQYF.

This clone appeared once. CDR3 region: CASSSYKSGGANVLTF. DNA of the CDR3: TGTGCCAGCAGCTCATACAAGTCGGGCGGGGCCAACGTCCTGACTTTC. V is TRBV5-6 and J is TRBJ2-6; no firm D call. V was pared by 3 bases and J by 4 bases, with 14 bases between. CDR3 size: 16 residues. The germline V gene encodes CDR1 SGHDT and CDR2 YYEEEE.

V usage is TRBV4-1 and J usage is TRBJ1-4, with D tentatively TRBD1 (5 bases). The length of the CDR3 is 14 residues. Germline V gene sequence: CDR1 MGHRA, CDR2 YSYEKL. V lost 3 bases and J 7 bases, leaving 12 bases between the germline ends. This CDR3 is CASSQGQGGEKLFF. The CDR3 nucleotides read TGCGCCAGCAGCCAGGGCCAGGGAGGTGAAAAACTGTTTTTT.

The chain carries TRBV5-1 and TRBJ1-1; 11 bases are shared with TRBD1. Trimming took 2 bases from V and 5 from J; bases not matched to a gene: 2. This CDR3 contains 14 residues. The germline V gene has CDR1 SGHRS and CDR2 YFSETQ. CDR3 protein: CASSLGQGATEAFF. CDR3 nucleotide sequence: TGCGCCAGCAGCTTAGGACAGGGGGCGACTGAAGCTTTCTTT.

This sequence joins TRBV10-3 and TRBJ1-5; D is uncertain. V was pared by 7 bases and J by 5 bases, with 15 bases between. Looked up from germline, CDR1 is ENHRY and CDR2 is SYGVKD. The CDR3 covers 14 residues. The CDR3 loop reads CAIKAAGRDQPQHF. Written as DNA, the CDR3 is TGTGCCATCAAGGCGGCGGGCCGGGATCAGCCCCAGCATTTT.

This clone has only one observation. The rearrangement links TRBV6-5 to TRBJ2-1, with D perhaps matching TRBD2 (5 bases). Trimming pared 6 bases from V and 4 bases from J, leaving 10 bases between. Germline lookup yields CDR1 MNHEY and CDR2 SVGAGI. The CDR3 is made up of 13 amino acids. The CDR3 here is CASRWTSYNEQFF. In DNA form, the CDR3 reads TGTGCCAGCAGGTGGACTTCATACAATGAGCAGTTCTTC.

The rearrangement uses TRBV5-1 and TRBJ2-5; 11 bases line up with TRBD1. The CDR3 has 18 amino acids. V gave up 3 bases and J gave up 5 bases; unmatched junction bases: 15. Germline assignment: CDR1 SGHRS and CDR2 YFSETQ. The CDR3 nucleotides read TGCGCCAGCAGCTCGCTCCGGGACAGGACAGGGGGCGTCGAGACCCAGTACTTC. It codes for CASSSLRDRTGGVETQYF.

This clone was observed a handful of times. The genes are TRBV5-6 and TRBJ1-1; no firm D call. CDR3 length equals 13 residues. Germline CDR1 and CDR2: SGHDT and YYEEEE. V dropped 4 bases and J dropped 5 bases, with 12 bases sitting between them. The CDR3 region has the DNA TGTGCCAGCAGCAGCGATGGTAGTACTGAAGCTTTCTTT. This encodes CASSSDGSTEAFF.

This clone was found once. The chain combines TRBV5-5 with TRBJ1-3; D unclear. The V and J ends lost 2 bases and 0 bases respectively, with 9 bases between them. From germline, CDR1 is SGHKS and CDR2 YYEKEE (reference sequence). CDR3 size: 15 residues. The CDR3 DNA reads as TGTGCCAGCAGCTTCGGAAGTATCTCTGGAAACACCATATATTTT. Translating gives CASSFGSISGNTIYF.

The chain joins TRBV7-9 to TRBJ1-2; 7 bases match TRBD1. Germline lookup yields CDR1 SEHNR and CDR2 FQNEAQ (reference sequence). The CDR3 runs 15 residues. V lost 5 bases, J lost 0 bases, and 6 bases stayed unmatched. The CDR3 DNA reads TGTGCCAGCAGCCACGGACAGGTAGCTAACTATGGCTACACCTTC. It translates to CASSHGQVANYGYTF.

The gene calls are TRBV7-2 and TRBJ2-3; 8 positions agree with TRBD1. The germline gives CDR1 SGHTA, CDR2 FQGNSA. The CDR3 consists of 15 residues. Trimming cost V 3 bases and J 1 base; bases outside gene matches: 3. Written as DNA, the CDR3 is TGTGCCAGCAGCTTTCCGGGACAGGGCACAGATACGCAGTATTTT. Its protein is CASSFPGQGTDTQYF.

The gene calls are TRBV19 and TRBJ2-1; 8 bases fit TRBD1. With V trimmed by 5 bases and J by 5 bases, 5 bases remained unmatched. The germline gives CDR1 LNHDA, CDR2 SQIVND (reference sequence). This CDR3 has 14 amino acids. In DNA form, the CDR3 reads TGTGCCAGTAGTTTGACAGGGGCCCACAATGAGCAGTTCTTC. Translating gives CASSLTGAHNEQFF.

The chain links TRBV4-1 to TRBJ2-5; D gene ambiguous. The CDR3 covers 13 residues. Germline values: CDR1 MGHRA, CDR2 YSYEKL. V dropped 6 bases and J dropped 4 bases, with 12 bases sitting between them. The CDR3 sequence is CASRGIGRETQYF. The CDR3 DNA reads as TGCGCCAGCAGGGGTATAGGTCGAGAGACCCAGTACTTC.

A remark on this clone: One junction end does not reproduce the germline sequence, and a read error may be involved. The V and J genes are TRBV18 and TRBJ1-3, with a possible D match to TRBD1 (6 bases). CDR3 length: 15 residues. Germline V gene sequence: CDR1 KGHSH, CDR2 LQKENI. CDR3 sequence (DNA): TGTGCCAGCTCCCCACAGGGTATCTCTGGAAACACCATATATTTT. Its translation is CASSPQGISGNTIYF.

The chain has TRBV18 and TRBJ1-2, with 8 positions matching TRBD1. Trimming at V came to 1 base and at J to 4 bases, leaving 8 bases not matched to a gene. CDR1 and CDR2 (germline): KGHSH, LQKENI. This CDR3 spans 16 amino acids. The CDR3 region has the DNA TGTGCCAGCTCACCACGTTCAGGACAGGGAGGCTATGGCTACACCTTC. This translates into CASSPRSGQGGYGYTF.

This sequence joins TRBV30 and TRBJ1-1; possibly TRBD1 for D (6 bases). The CDR3 covers 12 residues. CDR1 and CDR2 from the germline V gene are GTSNPN and SVGIG (reference sequence). The ends were cut back, 0 bases at V and 8 bases at J, with 10 bases in the middle. CDR3 nucleotides: TGTGCCTGGAGTGTACGGCAGGGGGAAGCTTTCTTT. Its translation is CAWSVRQGEAFF.

In nucleotides, the CDR3 is TGTGCCAGCAGGGGACAGGGTTACAATGAGCAGTTCTTC. It encodes CASRGQGYNEQFF. The genes are TRBV7-3 and TRBJ2-1; 9 bases align to TRBD1. Trimming at V came to 6 bases and at J to 4 bases, leaving 1 base not matched to a gene. The CDR3 has 13 residues. Germline CDR1 SGHTA, CDR2 FQGTGA.

The chain is built from TRBV5-6 and TRBJ1-2; 8 positions match TRBD1. The CDR3 contains 15 residues. J gave up 4 bases and V 4 bases, and 9 bases lay outside the gene matches. CDR1 is SGHDT, CDR2 YYEEEE, per germline. The DNA of the CDR3 is TGTGCCAGCAGCATCGGAGGACAGGGAGTCTATGGCTACACCTTC. Its translation is CASSIGGQGVYGYTF.

This clone has a single count. The J gene is TRBJ2-5, the V gene TRBV19, with D perhaps TRBD2 (5 bases). Germline V gene sequence: CDR1 LNHDA, CDR2 SQIVND (reference sequence). The CDR3 sequence is 14 residues long. Between the trimmed V and J ends, which lost 1 base and 5 bases, there was a span of 11 bases. CDR3 coding DNA: TGTGCCAGTAGTATAGCGGGGTCCTGGGAGACCCAGTACTTC. It specifies CASSIAGSWETQYF.

This chain links TRBV6-1 with TRBJ1-2, with TRBD1 matching over 9 bases. The V segment lost 2 bases and the J segment 5 bases; nucleotides outside the gene matches: 3. CDR3 size: 14 residues. Germline lookup yields CDR1 MNHNS and CDR2 SASEGT. CDR3 loop: CASSEFGTGYGYTF. CDR3 nucleotide sequence: TGTGCCAGCAGTGAATTCGGGACAGGGTATGGCTACACCTTC.

This clone is labeled as medium-sized (0.01 to 0.1%). This rearrangement joins TRBV19 to TRBJ2-7; D may be TRBD2 (6 bases). V was clipped by 3 bases and J by 3 bases, with 12 bases between them. The CDR3 extends over 14 amino acids. The germline V gene has CDR1 LNHDA and CDR2 SQIVND (reference sequence). CDR3 residues: CASSIGGRHYEQYF. In nucleotides, the CDR3 is TGTGCCAGTAGTATTGGAGGGCGCCACTACGAGCAGTACTTC.

This clone was seen a few times. The chain is built from TRBV4-2 and TRBJ2-2, with a weak D call TRBD2 (5 bases). Trimming took 1 base from V and 7 from J, leaving 13 bases between them. The CDR3 runs 15 residues. The germline V gene encodes CDR1 LGHNA and CDR2 YNFKEQ. The CDR3 DNA is TGTGCCAGCAGCCAAGGCGCAGGTGACTACGGGGAGCTGTTTTTT. Translation gives CASSQGAGDYGELFF.

The chain carries TRBV10-1 and TRBJ2-2; D unresolved. Germline assignment: CDR1 WNHNN and CDR2 SYGVQD (reference sequence). The CDR3 spans 13 residues. Trimming cost V 3 bases and J 6 bases, with 8 bases left between them. The chain's CDR3 is CASSEWSAGELFF. CDR3 bases: TGCGCCAGCAGTGAATGGTCAGCCGGGGAGCTGTTTTTT.

The chain combines TRBV18 with TRBJ2-1; 11 bases are shared with TRBD2. The length of the CDR3 is 15 residues. V lost 5 bases to trimming and J lost 6 bases; unmatched junction nucleotides: 6. Looked up from germline, CDR1 is KGHSH and CDR2 is LQKENI. In nucleotides, the CDR3 is TGTGCCAGCTCATCACTAGCGGGAGAGGCCAATGAGCAGTTCTTC. Its translation: CASSSLAGEANEQFF.

V usage is TRBV12-5 and J usage is TRBJ2-5; 7 bases are a match to TRBD2. Germline CDR1 LGHNT, CDR2 FRNRAP. V trimming: 9 bases; J trimming: 1 base; junction bases outside the gene matches: 5. The CDR3 consists of 13 residues. CDR3 nucleotide sequence: TGTGCTAGCCGGCCTAGCGGCCAAGAGACCCAGTACTTC. Its protein product is CASRPSGQETQYF. Full variable domain (outside the CDR3, taken from reference TRBV12-5 and TRBJ2-5): DARVTQTPRHKVTEMGQEVTMRCQPILGHNTVFWYRQTMMQGLELLAYFRNRAPLDDSGMPKDRFSAEMPDATLATLKIQPSEPRDSAVYFCASRPSGQETQYFGPGTRLLVL.

The chain employs TRBV2 and TRBJ2-3; no definite D call. The V gene's germline CDR1 is SNHLY and CDR2 FYNNEI. The V and J ends lost 4 bases and 0 bases respectively, with 11 bases between them. The CDR3 covers 15 residues. Here the CDR3 DNA reads TGTGCCAGCAGTGTCGGCAGCTCTAGCACAGATACGCAGTATTTT. Translating gives CASSVGSSSTDTQYF. Using reference TRBV2 and TRBJ2-3 for the parts outside the CDR3, the full variable domain is EPEVTQTPSHQVTQMGQEVILRCVPISNHLYFYWYRQILGQKVEFLVSFYNNEISEKSEIFDDQFSVERPDGSNFTLKIRSTKLEDSAMYFCASSVGSSSTDTQYFGPGTRLTVL.